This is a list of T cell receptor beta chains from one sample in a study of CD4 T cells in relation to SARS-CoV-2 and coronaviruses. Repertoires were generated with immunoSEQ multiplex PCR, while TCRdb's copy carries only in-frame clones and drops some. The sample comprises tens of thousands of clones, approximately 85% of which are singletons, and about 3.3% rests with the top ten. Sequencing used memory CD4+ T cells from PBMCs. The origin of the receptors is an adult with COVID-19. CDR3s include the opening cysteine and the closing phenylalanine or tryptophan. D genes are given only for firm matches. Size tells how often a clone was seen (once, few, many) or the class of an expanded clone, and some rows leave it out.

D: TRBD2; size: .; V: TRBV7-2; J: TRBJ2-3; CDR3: CASSVGTSVHTDTQYF; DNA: TGTGCCAGCAGCGTAGGGACTAGCGTACACACAGATACGCAGTATTTT
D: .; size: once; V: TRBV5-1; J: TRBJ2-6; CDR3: CASSLSVSSGANVLTF; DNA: TGCGCCAGCAGCCTCTCAGTTAGCTCTGGGGCCAACGTCCTGACTTTC
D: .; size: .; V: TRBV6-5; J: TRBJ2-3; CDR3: CASSYGGGTFADTQYF; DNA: TGTGCCAGCAGTTACGGTGGCGGGACTTTTGCAGATACGCAGTATTTT
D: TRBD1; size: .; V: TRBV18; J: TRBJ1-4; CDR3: CASSRLTGRGEKLFF; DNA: TGTGCCAGCTCACGACTGACAGGGCGGGGTGAAAAACTGTTTTTT
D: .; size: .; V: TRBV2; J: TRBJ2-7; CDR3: CASRPGTAVEYEQYF; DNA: TGTGCCAGCAGACCCGGGACTGCGGTTGAGTACGAGCAGTACTTC
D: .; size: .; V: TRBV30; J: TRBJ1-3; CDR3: CAWSGAGFGNTIYF; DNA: TGTGCCTGGAGCGGCGCGGGGTTCGGAAACACCATATATTTT
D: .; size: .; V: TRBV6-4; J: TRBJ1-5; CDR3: CASRYGRPPQHF; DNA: TGTGCCAGCAGGTACGGCCGCCCGCCCCAGCATTTT
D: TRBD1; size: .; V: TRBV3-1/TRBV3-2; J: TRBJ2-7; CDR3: CASSQTTGLGYEQYF; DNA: TGTGCCAGCAGCCAGACGACAGGGTTAGGGTACGAGCAGTACTTC
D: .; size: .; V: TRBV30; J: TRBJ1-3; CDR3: CAWSVQRIGNTIYF; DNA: TGTGCCTGGAGTGTACAACGGATTGGAAACACCATATATTTT
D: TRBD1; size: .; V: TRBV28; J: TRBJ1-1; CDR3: CASSLVQGAGTEAFF; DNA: TGTGCCAGCAGTTTGGTACAGGGGGCTGGTACTGAAGCTTTCTTT
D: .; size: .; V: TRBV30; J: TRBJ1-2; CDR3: CAWERDTRGNYGYTF; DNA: TGTGCCTGGGAGCGGGACACCCGGGGGAACTATGGCTACACCTTC
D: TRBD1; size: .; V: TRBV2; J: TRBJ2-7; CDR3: CASSNVGQGRNEQYF; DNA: TGTGCCAGCAGTAACGTGGGACAGGGGAGAAACGAGCAGTACTTC
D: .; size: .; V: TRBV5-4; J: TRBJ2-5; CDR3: CASSLGLQETQYF; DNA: TGTGCCAGCAGCTTGGGACTGCAAGAGACCCAGTACTTC
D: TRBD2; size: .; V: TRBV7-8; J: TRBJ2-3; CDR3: CASSLVAGGPVGTDTQYF; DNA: TGTGCCAGCAGCTTAGTTGCGGGAGGGCCTGTAGGCACAGATACGCAGTATTTT
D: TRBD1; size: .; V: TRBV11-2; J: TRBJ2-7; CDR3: CASSFDRGEQYF; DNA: TGTGCCAGCAGCTTCGACAGGGGCGAGCAGTACTTC
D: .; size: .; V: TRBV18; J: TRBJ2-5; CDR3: CASSPGAVQETQYF; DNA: TGTGCCAGCTCACCAGGGGCAGTCCAAGAGACCCAGTACTTC
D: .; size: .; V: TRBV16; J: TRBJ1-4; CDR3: CASSQFLGLDEKLFF; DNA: TGTGCCAGCAGCCAATTTTTGGGGTTGGATGAAAAACTGTTTTTT
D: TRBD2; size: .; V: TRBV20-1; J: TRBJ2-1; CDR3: CSASRGTSQNEQFF; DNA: TGCAGTGCTAGTCGGGGGACTAGCCAGAATGAGCAGTTCTTC
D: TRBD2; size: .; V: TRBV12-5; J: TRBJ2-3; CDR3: CASGFSMLGEGNTDTQYF; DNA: TGTGCTAGTGGTTTTTCAATGTTGGGGGAGGGCAACACAGATACGCAGTATTTT
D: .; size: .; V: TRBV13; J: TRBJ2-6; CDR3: CASSFRSGANVLTF; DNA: TGTGCCAGCAGCTTCAGGTCTGGGGCCAACGTCCTGACTTTC
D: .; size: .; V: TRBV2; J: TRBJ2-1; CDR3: CASSENREEQFF; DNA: TGTGCCAGCAGTGAAAACCGGGAGGAGCAGTTCTTC
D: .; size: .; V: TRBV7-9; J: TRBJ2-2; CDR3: CASSLGLPLTGELFF; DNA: TGTGCCAGCAGCTTGGGACTCCCTTTGACCGGGGAGCTGTTTTTT
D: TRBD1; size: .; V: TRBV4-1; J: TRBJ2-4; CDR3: CASSQPRQGSDIQYF; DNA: TGCGCCAGCAGCCAACCTCGACAGGGGTCGGACATTCAGTACTTC
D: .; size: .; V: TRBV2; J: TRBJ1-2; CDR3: CASSDLGSGYTF; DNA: TGTGCCAGCAGTGATCTTGGTAGTGGCTACACCTTC
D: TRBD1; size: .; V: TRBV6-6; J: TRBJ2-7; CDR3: CASSLQGGEQYF; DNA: TGTGCCAGCAGTTTACAGGGGGGTGAGCAGTACTTC
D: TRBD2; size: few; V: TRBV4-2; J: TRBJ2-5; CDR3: CASSRGLAVQETQYF; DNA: TGTGCCAGCAGCCGGGGACTAGCGGTACAAGAGACCCAGTACTTC
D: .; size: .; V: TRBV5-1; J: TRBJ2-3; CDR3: CASMTLLSTDTQYF; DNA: TGCGCCAGCATGACTCTGCTTAGCACAGATACGCAGTATTTT
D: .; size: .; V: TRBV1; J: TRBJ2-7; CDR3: CTSSLRGPPYEQYF; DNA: TGCACCAGCAGCCTCAGGGGCCCCCCCTACGAGCAGTACTTC
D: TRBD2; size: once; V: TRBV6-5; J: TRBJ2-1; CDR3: CASRLAGSSYNEQFF; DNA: TGTGCCAGCAGATTAGCGGGAAGCTCCTACAATGAGCAGTTCTTC
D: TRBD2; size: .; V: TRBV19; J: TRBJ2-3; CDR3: CASSPPGLAGVGQYF; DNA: TGTGCCAGTAGTCCTCCGGGACTAGCGGGAGTTGGGCAGTATTTT
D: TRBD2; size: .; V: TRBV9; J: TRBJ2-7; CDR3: CASSPGTSSYEQYF; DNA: TGTGCCAGCAGCCCTGGGACTAGCTCCTACGAGCAGTACTTC
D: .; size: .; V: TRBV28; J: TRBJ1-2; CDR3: CASSSDNYYGYTF; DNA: TGTGCCAGCAGCTCCGACAACTACTATGGCTACACCTTC
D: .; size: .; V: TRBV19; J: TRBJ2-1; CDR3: CASSIGGTLGNEQFF; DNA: TGTGCCAGTAGTATAGGAGGGACCCTTGGGAATGAGCAGTTCTTC
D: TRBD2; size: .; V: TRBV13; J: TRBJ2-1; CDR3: CASSQGTSGRAELNEQFF; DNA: TGTGCCAGCAGCCAAGGGACTAGCGGGAGGGCCGAGTTGAATGAGCAGTTCTTC
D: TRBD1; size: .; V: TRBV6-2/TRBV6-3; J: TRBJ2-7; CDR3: CASSRQGWVYEQYF; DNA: TGTGCCAGCAGCCGACAGGGCTGGGTTTACGAGCAGTACTTC
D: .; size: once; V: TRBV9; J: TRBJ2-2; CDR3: CASSVGGAVGTGELFF; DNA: TGTGCCAGCAGCGTAGGCGGGGCTGTAGGGACCGGGGAGCTGTTTTTT
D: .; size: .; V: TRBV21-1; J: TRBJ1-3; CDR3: CASSKEGGFPGNTIYF; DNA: TGTGCCAGCAGCAAAGAGGGCGGATTCCCCGGAAACACCATATATTTT
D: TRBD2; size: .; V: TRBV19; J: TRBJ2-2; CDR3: CASGGLAGYGELFF; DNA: TGTGCCAGTGGGGGACTAGCGGGTTACGGGGAGCTGTTTTTT
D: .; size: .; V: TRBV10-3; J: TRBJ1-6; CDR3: CAISELGQNSPLHF; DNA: TGTGCCATCAGTGAGTTAGGACAGAATTCACCCCTCCACTTT
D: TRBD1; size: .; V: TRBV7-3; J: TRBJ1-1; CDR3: CASSLTGTGTEAFF; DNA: TGTGCCAGCAGCTTAACCGGGACAGGGACTGAAGCTTTCTTT
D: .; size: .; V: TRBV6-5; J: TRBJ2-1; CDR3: CASSYPGQPNEQFF; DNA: TGTGCCAGCAGTTACCCGGGGCAGCCGAATGAGCAGTTCTTC
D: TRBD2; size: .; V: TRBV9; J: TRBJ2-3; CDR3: CASSVGNSGLAGSTDTQYF; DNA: TGTGCCAGCAGCGTTGGCAATTCCGGACTAGCGGGGAGCACAGATACGCAGTATTTT
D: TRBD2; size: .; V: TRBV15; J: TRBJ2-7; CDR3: CATSRGSASGRSHPYEQYF; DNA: TGTGCCACCAGCAGAGGGTCGGCTAGCGGGAGATCTCATCCTTACGAGCAGTACTTC
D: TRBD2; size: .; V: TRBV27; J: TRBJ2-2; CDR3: CASSFDRLARDTGELFF; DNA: TGTGCCAGCAGTTTCGACAGACTAGCGAGGGACACCGGGGAGCTGTTTTTT
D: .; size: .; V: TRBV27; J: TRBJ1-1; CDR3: CASSFALNTEAFF; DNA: TGTGCCAGCAGTTTCGCGTTGAACACTGAAGCTTTCTTT
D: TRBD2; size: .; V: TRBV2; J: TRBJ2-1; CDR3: CASSEVLRGTAEQFF; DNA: TGTGCCAGCAGTGAAGTTTTGCGGGGGACCGCTGAGCAGTTCTTC